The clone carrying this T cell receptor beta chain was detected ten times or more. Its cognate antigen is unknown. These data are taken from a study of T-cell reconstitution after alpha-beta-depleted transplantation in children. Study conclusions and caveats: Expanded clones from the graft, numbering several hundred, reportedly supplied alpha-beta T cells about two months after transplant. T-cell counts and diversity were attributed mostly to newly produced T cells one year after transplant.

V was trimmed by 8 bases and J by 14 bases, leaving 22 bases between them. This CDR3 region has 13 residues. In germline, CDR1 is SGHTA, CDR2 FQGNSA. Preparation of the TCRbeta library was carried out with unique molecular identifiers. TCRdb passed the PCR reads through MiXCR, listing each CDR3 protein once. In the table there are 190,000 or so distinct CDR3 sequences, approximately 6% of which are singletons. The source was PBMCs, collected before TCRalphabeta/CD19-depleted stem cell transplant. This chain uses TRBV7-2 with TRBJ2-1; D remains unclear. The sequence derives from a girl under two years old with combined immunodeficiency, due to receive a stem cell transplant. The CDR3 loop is CASSVFADTPEFF. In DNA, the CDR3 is TGTGCCAGCTCCGTTTTTGCGGATACCCCCGAGTTCTTC.